The TCR beta chain described here comes from a study of shared clonotypes between healthy human individuals. Study observations and caveats: Estimated clonotype richness was generally higher in naive than memory subsets.

V lost 5 bases to trimming and J lost 12 bases; unmatched junction nucleotides: 9. This CDR3 region has 13 residues. Per germline, CDR1 SGHVS and CDR2 FQNEAQ. This clone has just one count. Its antigen is not known. Genomic DNA belonging to each subset was distributed in equal measure over several immunoSEQ plates. Profiled with immunoSEQ multiplex PCR; TCRdb holds only in-frame clones, not every one. The table includes 2 million to 2.5 million clones, around 95% detected once. The chain employs TRBV7-8 and TRBJ2-1; TRBD2 matches at 8 bases. The material sequenced was naive CD4+ T cells sorted from blood. Stated subset: CD45RA+ positively selected. The clonotype originates from a man younger than 35 in good health. This chain's CDR3 is CASSPNSGISQFF. In DNA, the CDR3 is TGTGCCAGCAGCCCAAATAGCGGGATCTCGCAGTTCTTC. Full variable domain (remainder filled in from reference TRBV7-8 and TRBJ2-1): GAGVSQSPRYKVAKRGQDVALRCDPISGHVSLFWYQQALGQGPEFLTYFQNEAQLDKSGLPSDRFFAERPEGSVSTLKIQRTQQEDSAVYLCASSPNSGISQFFGPGTRLTVL.